Below, one T cell receptor (delta chain) is given with its context. TCRdb fed the RT-PCR reads into CATT to redo clone calling. The sample lists under 2,500 delta-chain clones; around 2.6% were seen once. This specimen belongs to a study of gamma-delta T cells after stem cell transplantation. Losses at the gene ends were 3 bases for V and 2 bases for J; bases not matched to a gene: 12. CDR3 size: 17 residues. Germline assignment: CDR1 GEAIGNYY and CDR2 EKD. The chain couples TRDV2 to TRDJ1; 9 nucleotides line up with TRDD3. The sample taken for sequencing was gamma-delta T cells. The receptor's source is a human donor. It is not recorded whose cells these are; they may come from a transplant donor. CDR3 DNA sequence: TGTGCCTGTGACCCTGTACCGGGGGATACCAAAACCGATAAACTCATCTTT. Its translation: CACDPVPGDTKTDKLIF.